Following are 25 T cell receptor beta chains from one sample sequenced in a study of T-cell memory formation after mild COVID-19. TCRdb fed the 5' RACE reads into MiXCR, producing one record per CDR3 protein. The table includes hundreds of thousands of distinct CDR3 sequences, approximately 15% detected once. Sequencing used PBMCs or a T cell subset sorted from them (not recorded which). The source is a man aged 18 to 30 who had mild COVID-19 (a few samples of this study predate the infection). Cell type and time point are not known.

The chain carries TRBV9 and TRBJ1-2; D is uncertain. The CDR3 contains 15 residues. The germline V and J ends were trimmed by 2 bases and 1 base, with 12 bases remaining between them. Germline CDR1 and CDR2: SGDLS and YYNGEE. CDR3 DNA: TGTGCCAGCAGCGTCGTTTCGGAGCTTAACTATGGCTACACCTTC. Translation gives CASSVVSELNYGYTF.

In its sample, this clonotype was seen a few times. The chain joins TRBV5-1 to TRBJ2-7, with 10 bases aligning to TRBD2. The germline CDR1 and CDR2 sequences are SGHRS and YFSETQ. After removal of 0 bases from V and 6 bases from J, the junction contained 6 bases not matched to a gene. The CDR3 spans 15 residues. CDR3 nucleotides: TGCGCCAGCAGCTTGGGAGAGCGGGGGGGCCGCGAGCAGTACTTC. It is translated as CASSLGERGGREQYF.

The chain recombines TRBV4-1 with TRBJ2-5; 8 nucleotides match TRBD2. J was trimmed by 5 bases and V by 3 bases; bases with no gene match: 20. The CDR3 spans 19 residues. CDR1 and CDR2 (germline): MGHRA, YSYEKL. The CDR3 region has the DNA TGCGCCAGCAGCCACCTCTCTCCCCTTACGGGGGGGCCGGTGGAGACCCAGTACTTC. This translates into CASSHLSPLTGGPVETQYF.

This clonotype has a count of ten or more. The chain employs TRBV7-6 and TRBJ2-2; tentatively, D is TRBD1 or TRBD2 (7 bases each). Deletions cut 1 base from V and 6 bases from J, with 12 bases between. The germline V gene has CDR1 SGHVS and CDR2 FNYEAQ. CDR3 length: 15 amino acids. Here the CDR3 DNA reads TGTGCCAGCAGCTTAGTAGCAGGGGGGGCCGGGGAGCTGTTTTTT. This sequence encodes CASSLVAGGAGELFF.

This clonotype was recorded at least ten times. The chain carries TRBV12-3 or TRBV12-4 and TRBJ2-3; 7 bases are a match to TRBD2. This CDR3 has 15 amino acids. V shed 6 bases, J shed 5 bases, and the junction held 11 bases outside the gene matches. The CDR3 protein is CASSPRQRTRDTQYF. Written as DNA, the CDR3 is TGTGCCAGCAGCCCACGGCAGCGGACTAGAGATACGCAGTATTTT.

V and J are TRBV5-6 and TRBJ1-2; D uncertain. The length of the CDR3 is 15 residues. V shed 0 bases and J shed 5 bases, with 14 bases lying between them. Germline V gene sequence: CDR1 SGHDT, CDR2 YYEEEE. Written as DNA, the CDR3 is TGTGCCAGCAGCTTGGCCGGCAGCGAAGGATATGGCTACACCTTC. The encoded protein is CASSLAGSEGYGYTF.

This clonotype was seen ten or more times. The V and J genes are TRBV11-1 and TRBJ2-1; the D gene is possibly TRBD1 (6 bases). V was cut by 3 bases and J by 0 bases, with 9 bases left in between. Germline CDR1 SGHAT, CDR2 FQDESV (reference sequence). CDR3 length equals 15 residues. The CDR3 loop is CASSLGASSYNEQFF. CDR3 nucleotides: TGTGCCAGCAGCTTGGGGGCCAGCTCCTACAATGAGCAGTTCTTC. Looking up the rest from reference TRBV11-1 and TRBJ2-1 gives the full variable domain: EAEVAQSPRYKITEKSQAVAFWCDPISGHATLYWYRQILGQGPELLVQFQDESVVDDSQLPKDRFSAERLKGVDSTLKIQPAELGDSAMYLCASSLGASSYNEQFFGPGTRLTVL.

In its sample, this clonotype was seen a few times. CDR3 DNA: TGTGCCAGCTCACTAACTAGCGGGGGGGCCCACGAGCAGTACTTC. It yields the protein CASSLTSGGAHEQYF. This chain connects TRBV18 to TRBJ2-7; 13 bases fit TRBD2. This CDR3 spans 15 amino acids. CDR1 is KGHSH and CDR2 is LQKENI in the germline V gene. The V and J ends lost 4 bases and 5 bases, in that order; junction bases with no gene match: 5.

The genes are TRBV5-5 and TRBJ2-7; the D is unclear. Per the germline V gene, CDR1 is SGHKS and CDR2 is YYEKEE (reference sequence). The CDR3 runs 13 residues. The V and J ends lost 2 bases and 3 bases respectively, with 9 bases between them. CDR3 region: CASSFALLYEQYF. DNA for the CDR3: TGTGCCAGCAGCTTCGCTCTGCTCTACGAGCAGTACTTC.

In its sample, this clonotype was seen many times. The chain is built from TRBV11-2 and TRBJ1-5; TRBD1 is a possible D gene (5 bases). The V gene lost 1 base and the J gene lost 7 bases, with 8 bases spanning the gap. CDR1 and CDR2 (germline): SGHAT, FQNNGV. The CDR3 extends over 13 amino acids. CDR3 amino acids: CASSLGGQQPQHF. CDR3 bases: TGTGCCAGCAGCTTAGGGGGCCAACAGCCCCAGCATTTT.

This clonotype was observed a handful of times. J is TRBJ1-1 and V is TRBV12-3 or TRBV12-4; maybe TRBD1 (5 bases). V lost 4 bases, J lost 4 bases, and 10 bases lay in between. The CDR3 runs to 13 residues. CDR3 DNA: TGTGCCAGCAGTTCGGGGGGATCCACTGAAGCTTTCTTT. Encoded protein: CASSSGGSTEAFF.

This clonotype has more than one count but fewer than ten. The chain links TRBV5-1 to TRBJ1-1; tentative D call: TRBD1 (5 bases). Germline CDR1 reads SGHRS; CDR2 reads YFSETQ. The length of the CDR3 is 15 residues. V lost 4 bases and J 1 base, leaving 14 bases between the germline ends. DNA for the CDR3: TGCGCCAGCAGCCCCCGGGGGTATCCGAACACTGAAGCTTTCTTT. It is translated as CASSPRGYPNTEAFF.

This clonotype was counted only a few times. J is TRBJ1-2 and V is TRBV11-2; 9 bases line up with TRBD1. CDR3 length equals 15 residues. Trimming removed 4 bases from V and 6 bases from J; junction bases left unmatched: 9. The V gene's germline CDR1 is SGHAT and CDR2 FQNNGV. The DNA of the CDR3 is TGTGCCAGCAGCTCCCCTCCCTGGACAGGGGATGGCTACACCTTC. It translates to CASSSPPWTGDGYTF.

This chain connects TRBV4-3 to TRBJ1-5; no clear D gene. In germline, CDR1 is LGHNA, CDR2 YSLEER. The CDR3 length is 18 residues. The ends were cut back, 0 bases at V and 5 bases at J, with 20 bases in the middle. CDR3 protein: CASSQEAVSGSSYQPQHF. The CDR3 coding sequence is TGCGCCAGCAGCCAAGAGGCGGTCTCGGGGTCCTCATATCAGCCCCAGCATTTT.

CDR3 nucleotide sequence: TGTGCCAGCAGCGGCTGGACAGGGGGCGGCTACACCTTC. Residues: CASSGWTGGGYTF. The chain is built from TRBV7-2 and TRBJ1-2; 11 bases are a match to TRBD1. The CDR3 has 13 residues. Trimming at V came to 5 bases and at J to 8 bases, leaving 4 bases not matched to a gene. Germline CDR1 SGHTA, CDR2 FQGNSA.

The chain combines TRBV20-1 with TRBJ2-1; possible D gene TRBD2, 5 bases. The CDR3 runs 14 residues. V dropped 0 bases and J dropped 4 bases, with 10 bases sitting between them. Germline CDR1 is DFQATT and CDR2 is SNEGSKA (reference sequence). This CDR3 reads CSARDHRGYNEQFF. CDR3 DNA: TGCAGTGCTAGAGATCACCGGGGTTACAATGAGCAGTTCTTC.

The chain carries TRBV5-1 and TRBJ2-3, with D tentatively TRBD1 (6 bases). Per the germline V gene, CDR1 is SGHRS and CDR2 is YFSETQ. This CDR3 has 16 residues. Trimming removed 3 bases from V and 2 bases from J, with 16 bases in between. The CDR3 DNA sequence: TGCGCCAGCAGCTACTACTTGGGGGCTATCACAGATACGCAGTATTTT. It yields the protein CASSYYLGAITDTQYF.

This chain joins TRBV10-1 and TRBJ2-3; D unclear. The CDR3 sequence is 13 residues long. The germline V gene has CDR1 WNHNN and CDR2 SYGVQD (reference sequence). The V end lost 3 bases, the J end lost 3 bases, and 7 bases lay between the germline ends. CDR3 region: CASSDIGTDTQYF. The DNA for the CDR3 is TGCGCCAGCAGTGATATAGGAACAGATACGCAGTATTTT.

The rearrangement joins TRBV7-9 to TRBJ2-5, with D perhaps TRBD1 or TRBD2 (6 bases each). This CDR3 has 16 residues. Per germline, CDR1 SEHNR and CDR2 FQNEAQ (reference sequence). With 5 bases removed from V and 2 bases from J, the gap between germline ends came to 18 bases. The CDR3 DNA follows: TGTGCCAGCAGCCCTAGATGGGGGGCTCAACAAGAGACCCAGTACTTC. Translating gives CASSPRWGAQQETQYF.

This rearrangement joins TRBV7-9 to TRBJ1-2; 7 nucleotides match TRBD1. Germline CDR1 SEHNR, CDR2 FQNEAQ (reference sequence). V shed 3 bases, J shed 2 bases, and the junction held 6 bases outside the gene matches. This CDR3 comprises 15 residues. The CDR3 bases are TGTGCCAGCAGCTTCGGGACAGCTAACAACTATGGCTACACCTTC. The encoded protein is CASSFGTANNYGYTF.

In this sample, this clonotype turned up a few times. J is TRBJ1-3 and V is TRBV7-2; perhaps TRBD1 as D (6 bases). CDR3 length equals 17 residues. Germline CDR1 and CDR2: SGHTA and FQGNSA. Trimming stripped 1 base from V and 0 bases from J, with 13 bases between. The CDR3 sequence is CASSLVADRTSGNTIYF. Here the CDR3 DNA reads TGTGCCAGCAGCTTAGTAGCCGACAGGACCTCTGGAAACACCATATATTTT. Filled out from reference TRBV7-2 and TRBJ1-3, the complete variable domain reads GAGVSQSPSNKVTEKGKDVELRCDPISGHTALYWYRQSLGQGLEFLIYFQGNSAPDKSGLPSDRFSAERTGGSVSTLTIQRTQQEDSAVYLCASSLVADRTSGNTIYFGEGSWLTVV.

In its sample, this clonotype was seen a few times. The J gene is TRBJ1-2, the V gene TRBV6-2 or TRBV6-3; D gene ambiguous. CDR1 and CDR2 from the germline V gene are MNHEY and SVGEGT. The CDR3 runs to 13 residues. V was clipped by 3 bases and J by 8 bases, with 13 bases between them. CDR3 nucleotides: TGTGCCAGCAGTTATCGCCCAAACTTGGGCTACACCTTC. This translates into CASSYRPNLGYTF.

This clonotype has only a few counts. The chain combines TRBV11-2 with TRBJ2-7, with 9 bases aligning to TRBD1. CDR1 and CDR2 from the germline V gene are SGHAT and FQNNGV. The CDR3 spans 15 residues. Trimming took 3 bases from V and 2 from J; bases not matched to a gene: 5. CDR3 bases: TGTGCCAGCAGCTTCACAGGGGGCAACGCCTACGAGCAGTACTTC. Amino acids: CASSFTGGNAYEQYF.

V usage is TRBV5-1 and J usage is TRBJ1-1; possibly TRBD1 for D (6 bases). Germline V gene sequence: CDR1 SGHRS, CDR2 YFSETQ. Trimming left V 0 bases short and J 1 base short, with 13 bases between. There are 16 residues in the CDR3. The CDR3 coding sequence is TGCGCCAGCAGCTTGGCACAGGGACCAAGGAACACTGAAGCTTTCTTT. The encoded protein is CASSLAQGPRNTEAFF.

This clonotype has a handful of counts. This chain connects TRBV20-1 to TRBJ1-2; D is ambiguous. Germline values: CDR1 DFQATT, CDR2 SNEGSKA (reference sequence). The V end was cut by 5 bases, the J end by 2 bases, with 12 bases between. CDR3 length: 13 residues. The CDR3 reads CSARSQDNYGYTF. The CDR3 nucleotides read TGCAGTGCTCGTAGTCAGGACAACTATGGCTACACCTTC.